Below are 15 T cell receptor beta chains sequenced from a single sample in a study of identical twins. TCRdb fed the 5' RACE reads into MiXCR, producing one record per CDR3 protein. Among 650,000 to 750,000 distinct CDR3 sequences, 20% to 25% were seen once, and the ten largest hold about 4.3%. A further study also used this sample, focusing on T cells expressing NK-cell markers.

Sequences were obtained from PBMCs. The source is a woman aged 18-35 years in good health.

This clonotype has ten or more counts. For the CDR3, the DNA is TGCAGTGCGTGGGACACCGCCAAACGCACAGATACGCAGTATTTT. Amino acids: CSAWDTAKRTDTQYF. V and J are TRBV20-1 and TRBJ2-3, with a tentative D call TRBD1 (6 bases). The V and J ends lost 6 bases and 1 base respectively, with 17 bases between them. CDR1 is DFQATT, CDR2 SNEGSKA, per germline (reference sequence). This CDR3 is 15 amino acids long.

This clonotype came up a few times. CDR3 region: CASSYSMLAGAYEQYF. CDR3 DNA sequence: TGTGCCAGCAGTTACTCGATGTTAGCGGGAGCCTACGAGCAGTACTTC. The V and J genes are TRBV6-5 and TRBJ2-7, with TRBD2 matching over 9 bases. Losses at the gene ends were 0 bases for V and 2 bases for J; bases not matched to a gene: 5. Germline assignment: CDR1 MNHEY and CDR2 SVGAGI. The CDR3 runs to 16 residues.

This clonotype has only a few counts. The genes are TRBV6-1 and TRBJ1-5, with a possible D match to TRBD1 (5 bases). From germline, CDR1 is MNHNS and CDR2 SASEGT. Between the trimmed V and J ends, which lost 10 bases and 7 bases, there was a span of 23 bases. The CDR3 contains 15 residues. The CDR3 coding sequence is TGTGCCACCCACTCATCGGGGGGGGTGGACCAGCCCCAGCATTTT. Translating gives CATHSSGGVDQPQHF.

This clonotype was counted between two and nine times. CDR3 sequence (DNA): TGTGCCATCACCCAGCGGGAGATCACCGGGGAGCTGTTTTTT. It translates to CAITQREITGELFF. The chain links TRBV10-3 to TRBJ2-2, with 8 bases aligning to TRBD2. Germline CDR1 ENHRY, CDR2 SYGVKD. The CDR3 spans 14 residues. The V and J ends lost 7 bases and 4 bases, in that order; junction bases with no gene match: 5.

V and J are TRBV9 and TRBJ2-7; D assignment may be TRBD1 or TRBD2 (5 bases each). The CDR3 spans 15 residues. Trimming stripped 0 bases from V and 6 bases from J, with 16 bases between. CDR1 and CDR2 from the germline V gene are SGDLS and YYNGEE. CDR3 amino acids: CASSVAQGQAGEQYF. CDR3 DNA: TGTGCCAGCAGCGTAGCTCAGGGCCAGGCGGGCGAGCAGTACTTC.

The gene calls are TRBV5-1 and TRBJ2-1; 7 bases agree with TRBD2. Germline V lookup: CDR1 SGHRS, CDR2 YFSETQ. After removal of 7 bases from V and 4 bases from J, the junction contained 11 bases not matched to a gene. The CDR3 consists of 15 residues. In nucleotides, the CDR3 is TGCGCCAGCGGACGACTAGCCGACTCGTACAATGAGCAGTTCTTC. Protein: CASGRLADSYNEQFF.

This clonotype has only a few counts. The chain has TRBV4-3 and TRBJ1-4; D uncertain. The V end was cut by 1 base, the J end by 5 bases, with 14 bases between. This CDR3 is 16 amino acids long. CDR1 LGHNA and CDR2 YSLEER come from the germline V gene. CDR3 sequence: CASSQGSFSLNEKLFF. The CDR3 DNA follows: TGCGCCAGCAGCCAAGGAAGCTTCAGTTTAAATGAAAAACTGTTTTTT.

This clonotype has a handful of counts. The chain joins TRBV6-5 to TRBJ1-1; TRBD1 matches at 8 bases. The trim removed 6 bases at V and 2 bases at J, leaving 5 bases unmatched. The CDR3 runs 14 residues. Germline values: CDR1 MNHEY, CDR2 SVGAGI. CDR3: CASRYGTGNTEAFF. In nucleotides, the CDR3 is TGTGCCAGCAGATATGGGACAGGAAACACTGAAGCTTTCTTT.

The chain carries TRBV7-2 and TRBJ2-7; TRBD2 is a possible D gene (5 bases). In germline, CDR1 is SGHTA, CDR2 FQGNSA. The CDR3 is made up of 15 amino acids. The V end lost 1 base, the J end lost 0 bases, and 10 bases lay between the germline ends. CDR3 in DNA: TGTGCCAGCAGCTTAGGTAGCGTGTTCTCCTACGAGCAGTACTTC. Translating gives CASSLGSVFSYEQYF.

The chain links TRBV12-3 or TRBV12-4 to TRBJ1-2, with D uncertain. The CDR3 spans 14 residues. Trimming stripped 4 bases from V and 5 bases from J, with 14 bases between. The CDR3 DNA is TGTGCCAGCAGTTCGAGCAGGACGGATTATGGCTACACCTTC. It encodes CASSSSRTDYGYTF.

This chain uses TRBV5-1 with TRBJ1-4, with D tentatively TRBD1 (5 bases). Germline V gene sequence: CDR1 SGHRS, CDR2 YFSETQ. The CDR3 is 14 amino acids. The ends were cut back, 0 bases at V and 7 bases at J, with 10 bases in the middle. This CDR3 reads CASSLAEGREKLFF. The CDR3 region has the DNA TGCGCCAGCAGCTTGGCCGAGGGGCGTGAAAAACTGTTTTTT.

The chain recombines TRBV10-3 with TRBJ2-3; 9 nucleotides match TRBD1. CDR3 length: 15 amino acids. The trim removed 7 bases at V and 5 bases at J, leaving 10 bases unmatched. Germline CDR1 reads ENHRY; CDR2 reads SYGVKD. CDR3 sequence: CAIMASGQGLDTQYF. The CDR3 nucleotides are TGTGCCATCATGGCAAGTGGACAGGGGTTAGATACGCAGTATTTT.

This clonotype was picked up a small number of times. The chain recombines TRBV29-1 with TRBJ2-1, with D hard to call. The CDR3 contains 11 residues. V was pared by 4 bases and J by 10 bases, with 11 bases between. Germline CDR1 SQVTM, CDR2 ANQGSEA. CDR3 residues: CSVGNRGEQFF. The CDR3 DNA reads TGCAGCGTTGGTAACCGTGGGGAGCAGTTCTTC.

There are many counts of this clonotype. The chain recombines TRBV7-8 with TRBJ1-2; a weak D match, TRBD1 (6 bases). The V and J ends lost 5 bases and 8 bases respectively, with 15 bases between them. Germline V gene lookup returns CDR1 SGHVS and CDR2 FQNEAQ. The CDR3 is 13 amino acids. CDR3: CASSHVQGRGYTF. Here the CDR3 DNA reads TGTGCCAGCAGCCATGTGCAGGGGCGAGGCTACACCTTC. The variable domain in full, completed from reference TRBV7-8 and TRBJ1-2, reads GAGVSQSPRYKVAKRGQDVALRCDPISGHVSLFWYQQALGQGPEFLTYFQNEAQLDKSGLPSDRFFAERPEGSVSTLKIQRTQQEDSAVYLCASSHVQGRGYTFGSGTRLTVV.

V gene TRBV2 combines with J gene TRBJ2-3; TRBD1 aligns across 7 bases. Germline CDR1 SNHLY, CDR2 FYNNEI. This CDR3 has 14 amino acids. V trimming: 7 bases; J trimming: 4 bases; junction bases outside the gene matches: 8. Here the CDR3 DNA reads TGTGCCAGCAACAAAGTACAGGGGCCAGATACGCAGTATTTT. Protein sequence: CASNKVQGPDTQYF.